These 20 T cell receptor beta chains were all obtained from the same sample, sequenced in a study of blood T cell repertoires in COVID-19. The assay was immunoSEQ multiplex PCR, and TCRdb's table has in-frame clones only and misses some. The sample records 300,000 or so clones, around nine tenths being singletons. The sequencing sample was made of peripheral blood. These TCRs come from a man aged 70-80 years with acute or convalescent COVID-19.

The rearrangement links TRBV4-2 to TRBJ1-5; D is ambiguous. Germline V gene data show CDR1 as LGHNA and CDR2 as YNFKEQ. Trimming pared 0 bases from V and 11 bases from J, leaving 14 bases between. The CDR3 loop spans 14 amino acids. The CDR3 loop is CASSQDMFGPAQHF. The CDR3 coding sequence is TGTGCCAGCAGCCAAGATATGTTCGGTCCGGCCCAGCATTTT.

This clone has a single count. The chain links TRBV4-2 to TRBJ2-7, with D possibly matching TRBD1 (5 bases). CDR3 length equals 14 residues. V was trimmed by 1 base and J by 3 bases, leaving 10 bases between them. Germline loops: CDR1 LGHNA, CDR2 YNFKEQ. This CDR3 reads CASSQGQGSYEQYF. The CDR3 DNA sequence: TGTGCCAGCAGCCAAGGGCAGGGCAGCTACGAGCAGTACTTC.

This rearrangement joins TRBV24-1 to TRBJ1-2; D possibly corresponds to TRBD1 (5 bases). Germline V gene lookup returns CDR1 KGHDR and CDR2 SFDVKD. The CDR3 covers 17 residues. Trimming stripped 4 bases from V and 0 bases from J, with 17 bases between. For the CDR3, the DNA is TGTGCCACCAGTGACTCGAAACGACAGCTAACTAACTATGGCTACACCTTC. Encoded protein: CATSDSKRQLTNYGYTF.

V usage is TRBV28 and J usage is TRBJ2-2; possibly TRBD2 for D (6 bases). The CDR3 consists of 16 residues. V lost 7 bases to trimming and J lost 0 bases, with 15 bases between them. In germline, CDR1 is MDHEN, CDR2 SYDVKM. CDR3 in amino acids: CASTHGPGANTGELFF. For the CDR3, the DNA is TGTGCCAGCACCCACGGCCCGGGGGCGAACACCGGGGAGCTGTTTTTT.

This clone was seen a handful of times. The rearrangement joins TRBV18 to TRBJ2-3; 7 bases are shared with TRBD2. The trim removed 1 base at V and 0 bases at J, leaving 1 base unmatched. Looked up from germline, CDR1 is KGHSH and CDR2 is LQKENI. The CDR3 totals 15 residues. CDR3 nucleotides: TGTGCCAGCTCACCACGTAGCGGGAGCACAGATACGCAGTATTTT. Its translation is CASSPRSGSTDTQYF.

The V call is TRBV3-1 (or the pseudogene TRBV3-2), the J call TRBJ1-2; D not resolved. Looked up from germline, CDR1 is LGHDT and CDR2 is YNNKEL (reference sequence). V lost 5 bases to trimming and J lost 2 bases, with 6 bases between them. The CDR3 length is 12 residues. CDR3 protein: CASSSINYGYTF. In DNA form, the CDR3 reads TGTGCCAGCAGCTCAATCAACTATGGCTACACCTTC.

V and J are TRBV28 and TRBJ1-5; 8 bases match TRBD1. Germline loops: CDR1 MDHEN, CDR2 SYDVKM. V was pared by 6 bases and J by 6 bases, with 7 bases of the junction left unmatched. The CDR3 has 14 amino acids. The CDR3 nucleotides are TGTGCCAGCAGCCGGACAGGGTCGGGTCAGCCCCAGCATTTT. This codes for CASSRTGSGQPQHF. The entire variable domain, with the rest obtained from reference TRBV28 and TRBJ1-5, is as follows: DVKVTQSSRYLVKRTGEKVFLECVQDMDHENMFWYRQDPGLGLRLIYFSYDVKMKEKGDIPEGYSVSREKKERFSLILESASTNQTSMYLCASSRTGSGQPQHFGDGTRLSIL.

The chain employs TRBV7-9 and TRBJ1-4; 7 bases fit TRBD1. Germline lookup yields CDR1 SEHNR and CDR2 FQNEAQ (reference sequence). The CDR3 runs 14 residues. J gave up 4 bases and V 5 bases, and 4 bases lay outside the gene matches. CDR3 nucleotide sequence: TGTGCCAGCAGCCAGGGACAGAGTAATGAAAAACTGTTTTTT. Translating gives CASSQGQSNEKLFF.

The rearrangement joins TRBV15 to TRBJ2-1, with 12 bases aligning to TRBD2. The CDR3 has 14 amino acids. The ends lost 7 bases at V and 9 bases at J; junction bases unmatched: 7. Germline V lookup: CDR1 LNHNV, CDR2 YYDKDF (reference sequence). CDR3 sequence reads: CATTTTSGSREQFF. CDR3 DNA sequence: TGTGCCACCACGACGACTAGCGGGAGTCGTGAGCAGTTCTTC.

J is TRBJ2-5 and V is TRBV6-4; D possibly corresponds to TRBD1 (6 bases). In germline, CDR1 is MRHNA, CDR2 SNTAGT. This CDR3 spans 20 amino acids. Trimming removed 3 bases from V and 13 bases from J, with 39 bases in between. DNA for the CDR3: TGTGCCAGCAGTGAGGGACACCCACCCGGGTTTATTTCGGCAAAACCATCGAGGTACTTC. Translation: CASSEGHPPGFISAKPSRYF.

The chain uses TRBV19 and TRBJ1-6, with 9 bases aligning to TRBD1. Germline lookup yields CDR1 LNHDA and CDR2 SQIVND (reference sequence). With V trimmed by 5 bases and J by 10 bases, 6 bases remained unmatched. The CDR3 length is 14 residues. CDR3 nucleotide sequence: TGTGCCAGTAGTCTATCGACAGGGGGATCACCCCTCCACTTT. It is translated as CASSLSTGGSPLHF.

This chain links TRBV6-5 with TRBJ1-1; 7 bases line up with TRBD1. After removal of 2 bases from V and 4 bases from J, the junction contained 1 base not matched to a gene. CDR1 and CDR2 (germline): MNHEY, SVGAGI. The CDR3 runs 13 residues. DNA of the CDR3: TGTGCCAGCAGTTACGAGGGGGCCACTGAAGCTTTCTTT. Protein: CASSYEGATEAFF.

This chain joins TRBV28 and TRBJ1-5, with a possible D match to TRBD1 (6 bases). Per germline, CDR1 MDHEN and CDR2 SYDVKM. Between the trimmed V and J ends, which lost 3 bases and 1 base, there was a span of 13 bases. This CDR3 has 16 residues. CDR3 DNA: TGTGCCAGCAGTTTGGATACAGGGTACAGCAATCAGCCCCAGCATTTT. This gives the protein CASSLDTGYSNQPQHF.

The chain is built from TRBV21-1 and TRBJ2-7; the D segment call TRBD2 is taken from the table without a DNA check. TRBV21-1 is a pseudogene locus. There are 16 residues in the CDR3. The CDR3 sequence is CASSQGLAGSSYEQYF. CDR3 in DNA: TGTGCCAGCAGCCAGGGACTAGCGGGAAGCTCCTACGAGCAGTACTTC.

The chain combines TRBV3-1 (or the pseudogene TRBV3-2) with TRBJ1-2; D is ambiguous. With 4 bases removed from V and 7 bases from J, the gap between germline ends came to 19 bases. The CDR3 is 15 residues long. From germline, CDR1 is LGHDT and CDR2 YNNKEL (reference sequence). Here the CDR3 reads CASSPTLSPEGGYTF. CDR3 sequence (DNA): TGTGCCAGCAGCCCCACCCTTTCCCCAGAGGGTGGCTACACCTTC.

The chain joins TRBV6-2 or TRBV6-3 to TRBJ2-7, with 8 bases lining up with TRBD2. The trim removed 2 bases at V and 0 bases at J, leaving 6 bases unmatched. CDR1 is MNHEY, CDR2 SVGEGT, per germline. CDR3 length: 16 residues. The DNA of the CDR3 is TGTGCCAGCAGTTACAGGAGCGGGAGCCCCTCCTACGAGCAGTACTTC. This encodes CASSYRSGSPSYEQYF.

The table lists this clone with a count of one. The V gene is TRBV1, the J gene TRBJ1-5; TRBD1 is taken as the D call from the table, unchecked against the DNA. TRBV1 is listed as a pseudogene. CDR3 length: 16 residues. The CDR3 protein is CTSRAPEDSYNQPQHF. The CDR3 DNA reads TGCACCAGCAGGGCGCCAGAGGACAGCTACAATCAGCCCCAGCATTTT.

This clone was recorded once. The V and J genes are TRBV11-2 and TRBJ1-3; no definite D call. In germline, CDR1 is SGHAT, CDR2 FQNNGV. The CDR3 extends over 15 amino acids. The V gene lost 0 bases and the J gene lost 8 bases, with 14 bases spanning the gap. CDR3 region: CASSLEVGVRDTIYF. The CDR3, as DNA: TGTGCCAGCAGCTTAGAAGTCGGGGTGAGAGACACCATATATTTT.

This clone was seen a few times. Other DNA sequences in this specimen translate into the identical CDR3. The chain has TRBV5-1 and TRBJ2-5; 11 nucleotides match TRBD1. The CDR3 consists of 14 residues. Per the germline V gene, CDR1 is SGHRS and CDR2 is YFSETQ. The trim removed 4 bases at V and 4 bases at J, leaving 3 bases unmatched. Written as DNA, the CDR3 is TGCGCCAGCAGCCCTGGGACAGGGGGAGAGACCCAGTACTTC. Encoded protein: CASSPGTGGETQYF. The full variable domain, with the rest looked up from reference TRBV5-1 and TRBJ2-5, is KAGVTQTPRYLIKTRGQQVTLSCSPISGHRSVSWYQQTPGQGLQFLFEYFSETQRNKGNFPGRFSGRQFSNSRSEMNVSTLELGDSALYLCASSPGTGGETQYFGPGTRLLVL.

The chain couples TRBV7-6 to TRBJ2-1; a weak D match, TRBD1 (6 bases). The germline V and J ends were trimmed by 3 bases and 6 bases, with 9 bases remaining between them. The CDR3 has 13 amino acids. Germline-derived CDR1 and CDR2 are SGHVS and FNYEAQ. The CDR3 here is CASSFGQSNEQFF. CDR3 in DNA: TGTGCCAGCAGCTTTGGACAGAGCAATGAGCAGTTCTTC.